Reported below is one T cell receptor beta chain. Its target antigen remains unknown. The input lacks base qualities; no much larger clone sits a single base away. This record comes from a study of PD-L1 blockade in urothelial cancer (dated by TCRdb to about 2017). Context from the whole study: All patients started therapy in the mid-2010s and received atezolizumab 1,200 mg intravenously every 3 weeks. About 85% of the 29 patients were identified as males with urothelial cancer of bladder origin, and a prior smoking history was reported by 18 of 29 patients. An ECOG performance status of 0 or 1 was recorded for the patients, and 0 to 3 prior chemotherapy regimens had been received by the patients. Blood samples were analyzed at 3 weeks after treatment start (second dose) and at 6 weeks after treatment start. Blood samples gave a median of approximately 150,000 T cells and some 83,000 unique TCRs, with a median clonality of 0.080. Somatic, immune and clinical correlates of response to PD-L1 blockade with atezolizumab in urothelial cancer were the focus of an exploratory multi-omic analysis. Pretreatment tumor samples, along with matched peripheral blood serially collected before and after atezolizumab treatment, were subjected to TCR sequencing. Progression-free survival longer than 6 months counted as durable clinical benefit, and TCR features were additionally tested against both progression-free and overall survival. In the same patients, whole exome sequencing and RNA sequencing of pretreatment tumors were performed in addition to TCR sequencing. Several patients achieved durable clinical benefit and some 20 did not. Pretreatment blood TCR-seq was available for twenty-nine patients, at least one posttreatment blood collection was obtained for approximately 25 patients, and tumor TCR-seq was available for approximately 25 patients. Study-wide findings and limitations: A pretreatment peripheral blood TCR clonality below the median was linked to improved progression-free and overall survival. Because of the small sample size (n ≈ 30) and the many exploratory analyses performed, the results are intended to be regarded as hypothesis-generating. Among patients with durable benefit, tumor-associated TCR clones showed greater expansion in peripheral blood 3 weeks after treatment started (n ≈ 20, p = 0.022).

The cohort comprised nearly 30 patients with locally advanced or metastatic urothelial carcinoma treated at Memorial Sloan Kettering on a trial protocol. Peripheral blood mononuclear cells were collected pretreatment and during treatment, with between 1 and 8 total time points per patient. The Qiagen DNeasy Blood extraction kit was used to purify genomic DNA from total PBMCs and tumor samples. PBMCs were collected pretreatment and during treatment, and were isolated and stored as previously described. Counted from cysteine to phenylalanine, this CDR3 has 13 amino acids. Of the read, only the CDR3 DNA is kept; its 39 bases are in frame from base 1. V has 8 bases trimmed and J has 5 bases trimmed; junction bases matching no gene number 9. For CDR1 and CDR2, the germline V gene lists MNHEY and SVGAGI. Each PCR received spiked-in synthetic TCR analog templates so that absolute template abundance could be estimated from read counts. The immunoSEQ assay was used to amplify TCRbeta CDR3 regions from genomic DNA with bias-controlled V and J gene primers. Sequencing of rearranged TCRbeta segments was performed at approximately 20X coverage. The original methods were these. Clustering was used to correct sequencing errors, and CDR3s were annotated against IMGT so that V, D and J genes could be assigned. Downstream analyses used only productive TCRbeta rearrangements and left out out-of-frame or stop-codon sequences. Clonality was calculated as one minus the Shannon entropy normalized by the log of the number of unique productive sequences. Clones differing between time points or between blood and tumor were identified using Fisher's exact test with Benjamini-Hochberg correction, with an adjusted p below 0.01 applied as the threshold. TCRdb limited this immuneACCESS table to in-frame rearrangements with V and J called. A share of clones is missing; checked studies link under half to unresolved V genes, and the rest is unexplained. V and J calls and clone size are given by that table; D and trimming were obtained from the DNA. This sample gives about 91,000 clones in total; 90% of them show up just once. 8.5% to 9.5% of the sample is taken by the ten largest.

The TCR originated in a man in his fifties or sixties with urothelial cancer. The source was PBMCs, collected around atezolizumab (anti-PD-L1) treatment. Recombination linked TRBV6-5 to TRBJ2-7; TRBD2 lines up with 7 middle nucleotides. CDR3 sequence: CASGGRGINEQYF. The DNA reads TGTGCCAGCGGAGGGCGGGGGATCAACGAGCAGTACTTC.